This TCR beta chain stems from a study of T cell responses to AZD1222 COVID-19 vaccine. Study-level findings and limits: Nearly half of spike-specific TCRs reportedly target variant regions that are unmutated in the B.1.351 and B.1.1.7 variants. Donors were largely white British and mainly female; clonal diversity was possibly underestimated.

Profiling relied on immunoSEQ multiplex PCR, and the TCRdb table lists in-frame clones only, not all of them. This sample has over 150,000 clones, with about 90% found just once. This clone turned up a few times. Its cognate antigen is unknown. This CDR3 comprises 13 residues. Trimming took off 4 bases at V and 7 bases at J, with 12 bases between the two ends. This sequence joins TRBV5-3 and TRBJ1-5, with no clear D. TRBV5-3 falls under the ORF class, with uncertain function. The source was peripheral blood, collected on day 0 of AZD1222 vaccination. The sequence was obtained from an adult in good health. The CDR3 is CARSMDLGQPQHF. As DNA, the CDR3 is TGTGCCAGAAGCATGGACCTAGGACAGCCCCAGCATTTT.